The 4 T cell receptor beta chains presented below share a single source sample, sequenced in a study of shared clonotypes between healthy human individuals. Sequencing was performed with immunoSEQ multiplex PCR; in TCRdb, only in-frame clones are kept and a portion is missing. The table records millions of clones, 93% of them present only once. The specimen was naive CD4+ T cells from PBMCs. Subset defined: CD45RA+ positively selected. These receptors were obtained from a man aged 18 to 29 in good health. Some clones in this sample may be carry-over from other donors' samples.

The chain is built from TRBV29-1 and TRBJ2-7, with D maybe TRBD2 (6 bases). Germline CDR1 reads SQVTM; CDR2 reads ANQGSEA. This CDR3 spans 11 amino acids. V was clipped by 7 bases and J by 3 bases, with 10 bases between them. Here the CDR3 reads CSARRGYEQYF. The CDR3 nucleotides read TGCAGCGCCCGGAGGGGCTACGAGCAGTACTTC.

The chain carries TRBV9 and TRBJ2-5; 7 positions agree with TRBD2. V lost 0 bases to trimming and J lost 7 bases; unmatched junction nucleotides: 9. This CDR3 has 15 residues. CDR1 and CDR2 from the germline V gene are SGDLS and YYNGEE. CDR3 DNA: TGTGCCAGCAGCGTAGGTGCGGGAGTAGGTGGGACCCAGTACTTC. It encodes CASSVGAGVGGTQYF.

V and J are TRBV28 and TRBJ2-1; 9 nucleotides match TRBD1. This CDR3 contains 16 residues. From germline, CDR1 is MDHEN and CDR2 SYDVKM. The ends lost 5 bases at V and 4 bases at J; junction bases unmatched: 9. CDR3 bases: TGTGCCAGCAGTAGGACCGGGACAGGGCGATACAATGAGCAGTTCTTC. Amino acid sequence: CASSRTGTGRYNEQFF. The full variable domain, completed using reference TRBV28 and TRBJ2-1, is DVKVTQSSRYLVKRTGEKVFLECVQDMDHENMFWYRQDPGLGLRLIYFSYDVKMKEKGDIPEGYSVSREKKERFSLILESASTNQTSMYLCASSRTGTGRYNEQFFGPGTRLTVL.

The chain recombines TRBV6-1 with TRBJ1-3; 7 bases match TRBD1. Germline values: CDR1 MNHNS, CDR2 SASEGT. V lost 3 bases, J lost 0 bases, and 8 bases stayed unmatched. The CDR3 length is 17 residues. CDR3 DNA sequence: TGTGCCAGCAGTGAGGGGTGGGGACAGTACTCTGGAAACACCATATATTTT. This sequence encodes CASSEGWGQYSGNTIYF.